These 18 T cell receptor beta chains share one sample of origin, sequenced in a study of shared clonotypes between healthy human individuals. Clones were sequenced by immunoSEQ multiplex PCR, and TCRdb holds only the in-frame ones, with some missing. The table lists around 990,000 clones, 70% to 80% of them singletons, with 0.89% in the top ten. Sequenced sample: memory CD4+ T cells from PBMCs. Documented subset: CD45RA-negative fraction. The receptors derive from a man younger than 30 in good health. Some clones in this sample may be carry-over from other donors' samples.

V and J are TRBV5-1 and TRBJ2-4; TRBD2 might be the D (6 bases). This CDR3 is built from 16 residues. Per the germline V gene, CDR1 is SGHRS and CDR2 is YFSETQ. Trimming left V 0 bases short and J 1 base short, with 11 bases between. CDR3 protein: CASSLGILAAKNIQYF. The CDR3, as DNA: TGCGCCAGCAGCTTGGGAATACTAGCTGCCAAAAACATTCAGTACTTC. The full variable domain, in which reference TRBV5-1 and TRBJ2-4 provide the parts outside the CDR3, is KAGVTQTPRYLIKTRGQQVTLSCSPISGHRSVSWYQQTPGQGLQFLFEYFSETQRNKGNFPGRFSGRQFSNSRSEMNVSTLELGDSALYLCASSLGILAAKNIQYFGAGTRLSVL.

The CDR3 DNA follows: TGTGCCAGCAGCCGGGACAGGGGCACAGATACGCAGTATTTT. Its protein product is CASSRDRGTDTQYF. This chain links TRBV6-4 with TRBJ2-3; 9 bases agree with TRBD1. Germline V gene lookup returns CDR1 MRHNA and CDR2 SNTAGT. V shed 6 bases, J shed 1 base, and the junction held 2 bases outside the gene matches. The CDR3 has 14 amino acids.

DNA for the CDR3: TGCAGTGCTAGAGAACGACAGACGCAGTATTTT. Encoded protein: CSARERQTQYF. The rearrangement joins TRBV20-1 to TRBJ2-3; possible D gene TRBD1, 5 bases. The V and J ends lost 0 bases and 9 bases respectively, with 7 bases between them. Germline CDR1 and CDR2: DFQATT and SNEGSKA (reference sequence). This CDR3 has 11 amino acids.

The CDR3 region is CASSVAGTSGTETQYF. CDR3 DNA: TGTGCCAGCAGCGTAGCCGGGACTAGCGGGACCGAGACCCAGTACTTC. The chain links TRBV9 to TRBJ2-5; TRBD2 matches at 13 bases. Germline CDR1 SGDLS, CDR2 YYNGEE. CDR3 length: 16 residues. The V gene end was trimmed by 0 bases and the J gene end by 5 bases; junction bases not matched to a gene: 4.

The chain carries TRBV6-1 and TRBJ2-7, with no clear D. CDR1 and CDR2 from the germline V gene are MNHNS and SASEGT. CDR3 size: 14 residues. Trimming removed 0 bases at V and 3 bases at J, with 9 bases between. The DNA for the CDR3 is TGTGCCAGCAGTGAAGCGAGTTACGACTACGAGCAGTACTTC. The encoded protein is CASSEASYDYEQYF.

V gene TRBV15 combines with J gene TRBJ1-2, with D perhaps TRBD1 (6 bases). This CDR3 has 15 amino acids. V was shortened by 0 bases and J by 8 bases, with 16 bases between the two germline ends. From germline, CDR1 is LNHNV and CDR2 YYDKDF (reference sequence). In DNA form, the CDR3 reads TGTGCCACCAGCAGAGATCGCGGAGGGGGTTTAGGCTACACCTTC. Its translation is CATSRDRGGGLGYTF.

The chain combines TRBV2 with TRBJ1-2; the match to TRBD1 covers 9 bases. There are 14 residues in the CDR3. Trimming cost V 6 bases and J 3 bases; bases outside gene matches: 5. Germline V gene sequence: CDR1 SNHLY, CDR2 FYNNEI. The CDR3 loop reads CASSLRQGDYGYTF. The CDR3 bases are TGTGCCAGCAGCCTGCGACAGGGGGACTATGGCTACACCTTC. Supplemented by reference TRBV2 and TRBJ1-2, the full variable domain reads EPEVTQTPSHQVTQMGQEVILRCVPISNHLYFYWYRQILGQKVEFLVSFYNNEISEKSEIFDDQFSVERPDGSNFTLKIRSTKLEDSAMYFCASSLRQGDYGYTFGSGTRLTVV.

The V call is TRBV7-2, the J call TRBJ2-7, with unresolved D. The CDR3 length is 11 residues. Germline V lookup: CDR1 SGHTA, CDR2 FQGNSA. V lost 1 base to trimming and J lost 10 bases, with 8 bases between them. The CDR3 sequence is CASSLVGPQYF. CDR3 nucleotides: TGTGCCAGCAGCTTAGTCGGGCCCCAGTACTTC.

The chain combines TRBV7-2 with TRBJ2-2, with 7 positions matching TRBD1. This CDR3 comprises 15 residues. Losses at the gene ends were 2 bases for V and 4 bases for J; bases not matched to a gene: 4. CDR1 is SGHTA, CDR2 FQGNSA, per germline. CDR3 nucleotide sequence: TGTGCCAGCAGCTTAAGGGGGCCGCGCACCGGGGAGCTGTTTTTT. As protein: CASSLRGPRTGELFF.

This clone has a count of ten or more. V and J are TRBV15 and TRBJ1-1, with D hard to call. Looked up from germline, CDR1 is LNHNV and CDR2 is YYDKDF (reference sequence). Trimming removed 1 base at V and 7 bases at J, with 16 bases between. This CDR3 comprises 15 residues. Here the CDR3 reads CATSRGGGSRGEAFF. CDR3 DNA sequence: TGTGCCACCAGCAGAGGGGGAGGCTCCCGAGGTGAAGCTTTCTTT.

The rearrangement joins TRBV5-8 to TRBJ2-5; tentatively, D is TRBD2 (5 bases). V was clipped by 4 bases and J by 5 bases, with 18 bases between them. The CDR3 contains 15 residues. Germline V gene data show CDR1 as SGHTS and CDR2 as YDEGEE. The CDR3 nucleotides read TGTGCCAGCAGCCTTCCGGGTGGCGGAGGTGAGACCCAGTACTTC. As protein: CASSLPGGGGETQYF.

The genes are TRBV9 and TRBJ1-2; D unresolved. V was clipped by 3 bases and J by 2 bases, with 14 bases between them. This CDR3 has 15 residues. Germline lookup yields CDR1 SGDLS and CDR2 YYNGEE. The CDR3 spells CASSATNFPNYGYTF. In nucleotides, the CDR3 is TGTGCCAGCAGCGCGACTAATTTCCCCAACTATGGCTACACCTTC. Full variable domain (rest looked up from reference TRBV9 and TRBJ1-2): DSGVTQTPKHLITATGQRVTLRCSPRSGDLSVYWYQQSLDQGLQFLIQYYNGEERAKGNILERFSAQQFPDLHSELNLSSLELGDSALYFCASSATNFPNYGYTFGSGTRLTVV.

The rearrangement links TRBV20-1 to TRBJ2-1; D is possibly TRBD1 or TRBD2 (5 bases each). Germline assignment: CDR1 DFQATT and CDR2 SNEGSKA (reference sequence). Trimming pared 3 bases from V and 15 bases from J, leaving 15 bases between. The CDR3 is made up of 11 amino acids. CDR3 loop: CSARDRDDGFF. The CDR3 DNA reads TGCAGTGCTAGGGACCGGGACGACGGGTTCTTC.

As concerns this clone: This CDR3 is also generated by other DNA sequences in the sample. The CDR3 DNA sequence: TGTGCCAGCAGCTTTAGACGGGACTCTGGGGCCAACGTCCTGACTTTC. It yields the protein CASSFRRDSGANVLTF. This rearrangement joins TRBV5-4 to TRBJ2-6; D may be TRBD2 (5 bases). V gave up 2 bases and J gave up 0 bases, with 9 bases separating them. Germline lookup yields CDR1 SGHNT and CDR2 YYREEE (reference sequence). This CDR3 has 16 residues.

As for this clone: Distinct nucleotide sequences in the sample also encode this CDR3. The chain links TRBV5-1 to TRBJ1-2; D perhaps matches TRBD1 (5 bases). There are 13 residues in the CDR3. Germline CDR1 and CDR2: SGHRS and YFSETQ. Trimming removed 4 bases from V and 4 bases from J, with 11 bases in between. CDR3 DNA: TGCGCCAGCAGCCCAGACAGAGTCTATGGCTACACCTTC. This sequence encodes CASSPDRVYGYTF.

The chain couples TRBV2 to TRBJ2-3; D remains unclear. Trimming stripped 5 bases from V and 0 bases from J, with 12 bases between. The length of the CDR3 is 15 residues. Per the germline V gene, CDR1 is SNHLY and CDR2 is FYNNEI. The DNA for the CDR3 is TGTGCCAGCAGTCAACGCGGAGCTAGCACAGATACGCAGTATTTT. This codes for CASSQRGASTDTQYF.

This chain joins TRBV18 and TRBJ1-1; 8 bases map to TRBD1. The V gene end was trimmed by 2 bases and the J gene end by 3 bases; junction bases not matched to a gene: 5. Germline assignment: CDR1 KGHSH and CDR2 LQKENI. The CDR3 is 15 residues long. CDR3 sequence (DNA): TGTGCCAGCTCACCAGGCGCAGGGGGCTACACTGAAGCTTTCTTT. Its translation: CASSPGAGGYTEAFF.

As regards this clone: Other DNA sequences of this sample code for an identical CDR3. The V and J genes are TRBV9 and TRBJ2-5, with D uncertain. The CDR3 loop spans 13 amino acids. Germline-derived CDR1 and CDR2 are SGDLS and YYNGEE. The V gene lost 0 bases and the J gene lost 5 bases, with 8 bases spanning the gap. CDR3 sequence (DNA): TGTGCCAGCAGCGTAGCTACCGGTGAGACCCAGTACTTC. Protein product: CASSVATGETQYF. The full variable domain, with the rest looked up from reference TRBV9 and TRBJ2-5, is DSGVTQTPKHLITATGQRVTLRCSPRSGDLSVYWYQQSLDQGLQFLIQYYNGEERAKGNILERFSAQQFPDLHSELNLSSLELGDSALYFCASSVATGETQYFGPGTRLLVL.